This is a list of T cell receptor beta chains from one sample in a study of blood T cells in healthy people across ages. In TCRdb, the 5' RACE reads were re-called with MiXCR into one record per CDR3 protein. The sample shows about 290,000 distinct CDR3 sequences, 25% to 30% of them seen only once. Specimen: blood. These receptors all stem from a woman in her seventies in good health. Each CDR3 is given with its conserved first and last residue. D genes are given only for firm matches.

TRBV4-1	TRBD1	CASSQGDRGPEKLFF
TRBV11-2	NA	CASSLDRSALEAFF
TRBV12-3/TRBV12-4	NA	CASSSRPGTGELFF
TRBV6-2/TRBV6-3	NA	CASTDGPIDTQYF
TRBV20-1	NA	CSVDEGQSNEQFF
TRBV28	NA	CASSFWSATVNYEQYF
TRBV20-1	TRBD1	CSASGTGGTHSPQHF
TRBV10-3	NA	CAISESVGFGGSEAGANVLTF
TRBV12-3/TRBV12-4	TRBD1	CASSWGRTGGLEKLFF
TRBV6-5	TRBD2	CASSYSGTSGRETQYF
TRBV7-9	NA	CASSFADIPWGYTF
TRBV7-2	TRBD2	CVSRSGQAGGYNEQFF
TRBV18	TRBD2	CASSPGGEPKNIQYF
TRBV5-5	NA	CASSFMTGTDTQYF
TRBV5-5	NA	CASSLIFSTGELFF
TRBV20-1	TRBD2	CSASRTSGSYEQYF
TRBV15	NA	CATSSRRENTEAFF
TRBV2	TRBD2	CASSELAGTDTQYF
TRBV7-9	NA	CASSSPGVASDSYNEQFF
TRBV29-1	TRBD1	CSVGDRGYTEAFF
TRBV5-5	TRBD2	CASSRDSGRTDTQYF
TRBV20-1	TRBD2	CSAGGLAGDTQYF
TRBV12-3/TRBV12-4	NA	CASSTRYGVTGELFF
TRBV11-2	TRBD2	CASSLVGALGLAGGRSYEQYF
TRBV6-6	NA	CASTTYDEQFF
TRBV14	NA	CASSQQGTGYTF
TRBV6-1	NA	CASIPRGSGGTEQFF
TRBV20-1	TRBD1	CSAPQGNRGGDTEAFF
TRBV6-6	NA	CASSAATASVDTQYF
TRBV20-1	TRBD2	CSARDTSGGFDEQFF
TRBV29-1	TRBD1	CSVFGDSLYEQYF
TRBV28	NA	CASTHSGTSTDTQYF
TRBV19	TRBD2	CASSMDWTSGGHNEQFF
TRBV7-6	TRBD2	CASSHRLAGGVDTQYF
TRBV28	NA	CASSTMSGGTDTQYF
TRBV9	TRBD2	CASSAHGTSGMRSYEQYF
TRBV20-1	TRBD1	CSAKASGTGGWETQYF
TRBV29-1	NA	CSVDGLSGGMGQETQYF
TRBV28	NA	CASRISGWGYTF
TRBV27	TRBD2	CASSSGTSGETQYF
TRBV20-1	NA	CSATQTSKNIQYF
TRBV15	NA	CATSRKKRLAGETQYF
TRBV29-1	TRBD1	CSVDGQGYYEQYF
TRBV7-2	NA	CASSLVVGVGEKLFF
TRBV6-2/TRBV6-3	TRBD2	CASSATLAGVQETQYF
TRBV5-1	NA	CASSLEGQVTGGLFF
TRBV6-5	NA	CASSYRGNEQFF
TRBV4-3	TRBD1	CASSQDRDRVRLETQYF
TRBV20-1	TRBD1	CSAREGQVRNTEAFF
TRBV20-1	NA	CSARVGGADTQYF
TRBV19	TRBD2	CASSAQRLARGLDTQYF
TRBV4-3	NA	CASSQDWGASIQYF
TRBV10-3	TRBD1	CAISGRTGDLGETQYF
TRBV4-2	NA	CASSSRSGDEKLFF
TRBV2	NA	CASRAQGTSTDTQYF